Sequencing of this TCR beta chain was carried out in a study of blood T cell repertoires in COVID-19 (TCRdb year 2020). Turning to the overall study: The collaborator samples originated in the United States, Italy and Spain and spanned the acute and convalescent phases of COVID-19. The material from the prospective study consisted of cDNA or gDNA derived from T cells, B-cell-depleted T cells, or PBMCs. Deeply sampled blood TCRbeta repertoires from subjects exposed to, actively infected with, or recovered from COVID-19 were included in the dataset. The repertoires were released in a freely available public database intended as a resource for research on the immune response to SARS-CoV-2. Samples came from the ongoing ImmuneRACE study (first 160 participants) plus 1,254 subjects from 6 global collaborators. Nearly every sample came with metadata listing a de-identified subject ID, COVID-19 status, age in years and sex. Where available, HLA class I and class II types were taken from metadata supplied by the sample provider and were not determined by assay-based typing.

The collaborating institutions used their own protocols to collect whole blood in K2EDTA tubes. For TCRbeta analysis, collaborators shipped samples as frozen whole blood, isolated PBMCs, or DNA extracted from either of those sample types. General findings and caveats noted by the study authors: Clinical and demographic metadata were provided uncurated, with the amount varying by source and participant.

Note on this clone: Its specific antigen is unknown. No per-base quality is available; no much larger clone lies one base away.

CDR1 is given as MDHEN and CDR2 as SYDVKM, both from the germline V gene. V is pared back by 5 bases and J by 1 base, with 20 bases lying between the germline termini. Counted from cysteine to phenylalanine, this CDR3 has 17 amino acids. Only the CDR3 portion is preserved as DNA: 51 bases, with reading frame beginning at the first base. TCRbeta CDR3 regions were amplified from genomic DNA using the immunoSEQ Assay, a bias-controlled multiplex PCR. In the source study's methods: Within the assay, amplification of reference gene primers was used to estimate how many nucleated cells each sample contained. To quantify the absolute abundance of each unique TCRbeta CDR3 rearrangement, sequence reads were collapsed and filtered. For each sample, productive Simpson clonality was calculated as the square root of Simpson's diversity index across productive rearrangements. This is the immuneACCESS table as TCRdb keeps it, with only in-frame sequences that have V and J called. A part of the clones is gone; compared with another copy, unresolved V genes explain less than half, and the rest is unexplained. V and J calls plus clone size are reproduced from that table; the DNA served to infer D and trimming. Here the sample has some 150,000 clones; roughly 85% occur a single time. The ten largest clones add up to around 1.1% of the sample.

Material: peripheral blood. The TCR sequence derives from a man between 40 and 49 years old with acute or convalescent COVID-19. The rearranged chain carries TRBV28 and TRBJ2-5; the D gene is perhaps TRBD2, on 5 matching bases. The CDR3 corresponds to CASSVPEEAPGQETQYF. The DNA reads TGTGCCAGCAGTGTTCCCGAGGAGGCCCCGGGCCAAGAGACCCAGTACTTC.